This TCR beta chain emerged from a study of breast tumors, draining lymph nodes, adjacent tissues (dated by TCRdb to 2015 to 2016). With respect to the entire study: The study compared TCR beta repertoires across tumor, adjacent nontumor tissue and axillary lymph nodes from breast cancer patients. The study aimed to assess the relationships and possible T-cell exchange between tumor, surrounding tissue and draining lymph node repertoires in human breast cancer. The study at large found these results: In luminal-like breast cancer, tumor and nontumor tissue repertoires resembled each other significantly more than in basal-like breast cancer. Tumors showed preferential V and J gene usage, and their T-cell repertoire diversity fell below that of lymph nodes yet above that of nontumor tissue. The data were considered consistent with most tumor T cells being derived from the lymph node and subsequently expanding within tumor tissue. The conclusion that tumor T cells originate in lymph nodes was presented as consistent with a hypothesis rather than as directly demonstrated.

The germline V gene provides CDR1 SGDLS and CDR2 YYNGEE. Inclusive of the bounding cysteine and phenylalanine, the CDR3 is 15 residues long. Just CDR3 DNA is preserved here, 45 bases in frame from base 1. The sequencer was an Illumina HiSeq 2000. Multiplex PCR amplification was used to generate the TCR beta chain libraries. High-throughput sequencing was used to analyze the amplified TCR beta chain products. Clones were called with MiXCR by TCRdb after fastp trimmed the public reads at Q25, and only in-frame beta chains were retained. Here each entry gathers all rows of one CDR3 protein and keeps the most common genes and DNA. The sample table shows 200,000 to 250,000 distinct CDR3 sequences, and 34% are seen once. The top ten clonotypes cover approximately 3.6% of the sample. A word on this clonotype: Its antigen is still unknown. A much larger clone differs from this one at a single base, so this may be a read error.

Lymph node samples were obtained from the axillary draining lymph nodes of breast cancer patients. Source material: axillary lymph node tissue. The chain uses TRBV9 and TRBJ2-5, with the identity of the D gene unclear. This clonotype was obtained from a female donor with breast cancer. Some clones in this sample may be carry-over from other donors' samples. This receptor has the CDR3 CASSVVGQPQETPYF. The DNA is TGTGCCAGCAGCGTAGTAGGGCAGCCCCAAGAGACCCCGTACTTC.